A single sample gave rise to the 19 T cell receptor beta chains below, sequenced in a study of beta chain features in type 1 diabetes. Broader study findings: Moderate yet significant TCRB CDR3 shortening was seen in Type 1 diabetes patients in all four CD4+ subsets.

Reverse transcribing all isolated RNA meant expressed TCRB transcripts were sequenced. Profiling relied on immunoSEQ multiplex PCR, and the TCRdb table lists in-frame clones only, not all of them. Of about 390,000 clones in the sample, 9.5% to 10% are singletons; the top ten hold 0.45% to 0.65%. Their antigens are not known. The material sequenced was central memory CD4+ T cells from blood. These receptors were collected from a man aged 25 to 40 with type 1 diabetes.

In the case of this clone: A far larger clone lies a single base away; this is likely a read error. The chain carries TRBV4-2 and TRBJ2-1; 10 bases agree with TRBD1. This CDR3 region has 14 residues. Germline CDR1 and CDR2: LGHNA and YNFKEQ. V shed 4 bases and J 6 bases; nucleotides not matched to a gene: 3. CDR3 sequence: CASSPRTGGNEQFF. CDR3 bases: TGTGCCAGCAGCCCTAGGACAGGGGGCAATGAGCAGTTCTTC.

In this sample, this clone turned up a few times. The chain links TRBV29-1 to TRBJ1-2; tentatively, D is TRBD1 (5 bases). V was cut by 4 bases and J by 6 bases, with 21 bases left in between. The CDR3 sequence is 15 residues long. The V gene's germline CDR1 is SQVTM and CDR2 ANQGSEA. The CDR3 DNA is TGCAGCGTTGGAAACCGGGGGGGACGGAAACATGGCTACACCTTC. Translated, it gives CSVGNRGGRKHGYTF.

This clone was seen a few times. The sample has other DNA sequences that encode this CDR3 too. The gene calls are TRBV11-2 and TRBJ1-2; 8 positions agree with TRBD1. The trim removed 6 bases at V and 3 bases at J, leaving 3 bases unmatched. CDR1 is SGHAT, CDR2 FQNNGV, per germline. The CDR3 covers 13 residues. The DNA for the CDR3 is TGTGCCAGCAGTCCGGACAGGGACTATGGCTACACCTTC. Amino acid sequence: CASSPDRDYGYTF.

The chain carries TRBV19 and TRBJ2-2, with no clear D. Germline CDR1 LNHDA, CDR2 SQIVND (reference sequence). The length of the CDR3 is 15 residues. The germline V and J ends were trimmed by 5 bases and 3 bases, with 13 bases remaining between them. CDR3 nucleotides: TGTGCCAGTAGTCACCCCCGAGGTGACACCGGGGAGCTGTTTTTT. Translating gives CASSHPRGDTGELFF.

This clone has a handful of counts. The CDR3 sequence is CASHPTAGAVNHEQYF. The CDR3 DNA is TGTGCCAGCCACCCCACGGCGGGGGCGGTAAACCACGAGCAGTACTTC. The chain employs TRBV6-6 and TRBJ2-7, with D perhaps TRBD2 (7 bases). The CDR3 loop spans 16 amino acids. CDR1 MNHNY and CDR2 SVGAGI come from the germline V gene (reference sequence). The germline V and J ends were trimmed by 8 bases and 5 bases, with 25 bases remaining between them.

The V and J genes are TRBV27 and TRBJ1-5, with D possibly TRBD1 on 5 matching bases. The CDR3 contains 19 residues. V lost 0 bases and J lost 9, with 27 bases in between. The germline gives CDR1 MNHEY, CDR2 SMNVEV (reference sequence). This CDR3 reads CASSLSRVGTLGSIAPQHF. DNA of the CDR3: TGTGCCAGCAGTTTATCCCGTGTGGGGACCTTGGGGAGTATAGCGCCCCAGCATTTT.

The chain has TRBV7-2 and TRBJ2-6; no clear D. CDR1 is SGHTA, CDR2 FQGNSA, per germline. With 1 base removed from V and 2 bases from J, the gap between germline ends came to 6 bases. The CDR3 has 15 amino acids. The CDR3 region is CASSLGRTGANVLTF. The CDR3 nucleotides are TGTGCCAGCAGCTTAGGGCGAACTGGGGCCAACGTCCTGACTTTC.

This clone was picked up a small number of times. CDR3 sequence: CASSLAPHRLNEKLFF. The CDR3 nucleotides are TGTGCCAGCAGCTTGGCCCCCCACCGGCTGAATGAAAAACTGTTTTTT. The gene calls are TRBV11-3 and TRBJ1-4; no clear D. Trimming left V 3 bases short and J 5 bases short, with 16 bases between. This CDR3 is 16 amino acids long. In germline, CDR1 is SGHNT, CDR2 YENEEA.

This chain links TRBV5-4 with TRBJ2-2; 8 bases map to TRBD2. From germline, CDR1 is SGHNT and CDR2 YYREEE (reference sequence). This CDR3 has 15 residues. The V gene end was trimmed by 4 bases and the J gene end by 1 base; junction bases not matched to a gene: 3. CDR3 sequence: CASSVSGVNTGELFF. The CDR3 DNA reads TGTGCCAGCAGCGTTAGCGGGGTGAACACCGGGGAGCTGTTTTTT.

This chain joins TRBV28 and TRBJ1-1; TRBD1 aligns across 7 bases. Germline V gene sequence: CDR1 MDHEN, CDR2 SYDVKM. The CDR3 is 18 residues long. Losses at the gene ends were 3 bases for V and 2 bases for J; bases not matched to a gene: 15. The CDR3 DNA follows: TGTGCCAGCAGTTTGTTAAAGTTTACAGGGGCCGGTAACACTGAAGCTTTCTTT. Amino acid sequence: CASSLLKFTGAGNTEAFF.

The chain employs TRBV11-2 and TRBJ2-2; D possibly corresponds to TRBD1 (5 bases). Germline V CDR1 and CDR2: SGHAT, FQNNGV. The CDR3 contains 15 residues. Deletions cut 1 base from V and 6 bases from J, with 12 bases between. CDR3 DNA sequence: TGTGCCAGCAGCTTAGGGCAGGGATCATCCGGGGAGCTGTTTTTT. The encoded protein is CASSLGQGSSGELFF. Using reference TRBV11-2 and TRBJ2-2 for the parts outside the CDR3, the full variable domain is EAGVAQSPRYKIIEKRQSVAFWCNPISGHATLYWYQQILGQGPKLLIQFQNNGVVDDSQLPKDRFSAERLKGVDSTLKIQPAKLEDSAVYLCASSLGQGSSGELFFGEGSRLTVL.

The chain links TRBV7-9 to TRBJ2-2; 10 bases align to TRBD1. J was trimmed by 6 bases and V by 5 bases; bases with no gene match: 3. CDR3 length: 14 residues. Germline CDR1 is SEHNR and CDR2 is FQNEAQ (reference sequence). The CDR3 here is CASSDGTGAGELFF. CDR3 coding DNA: TGTGCCAGCAGCGACGGGACAGGGGCCGGGGAGCTGTTTTTT.

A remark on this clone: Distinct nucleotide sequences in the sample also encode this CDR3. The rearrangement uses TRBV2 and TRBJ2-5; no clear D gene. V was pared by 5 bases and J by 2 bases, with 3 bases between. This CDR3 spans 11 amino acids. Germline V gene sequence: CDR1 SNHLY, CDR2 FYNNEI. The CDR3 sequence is CASSLQETQYF. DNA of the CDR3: TGTGCCAGCAGTCTACAAGAGACCCAGTACTTC. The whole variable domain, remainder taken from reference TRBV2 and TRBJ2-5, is EPEVTQTPSHQVTQMGQEVILRCVPISNHLYFYWYRQILGQKVEFLVSFYNNEISEKSEIFDDQFSVERPDGSNFTLKIRSTKLEDSAMYFCASSLQETQYFGPGTRLLVL.

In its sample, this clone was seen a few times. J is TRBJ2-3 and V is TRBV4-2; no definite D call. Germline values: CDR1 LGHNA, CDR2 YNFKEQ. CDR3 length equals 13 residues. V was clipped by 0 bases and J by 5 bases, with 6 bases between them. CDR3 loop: CASSQDIGDTQYF. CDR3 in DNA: TGTGCCAGCAGCCAAGATATAGGAGATACGCAGTATTTT.

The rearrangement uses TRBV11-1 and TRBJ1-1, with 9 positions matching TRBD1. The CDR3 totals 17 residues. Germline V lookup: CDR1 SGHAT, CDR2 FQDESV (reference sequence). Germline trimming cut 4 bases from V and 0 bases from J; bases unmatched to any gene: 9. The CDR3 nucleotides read TGTGCCAGCAGCTCCATAAAACAGGGGGCTATGAACACTGAAGCTTTCTTT. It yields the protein CASSSIKQGAMNTEAFF.

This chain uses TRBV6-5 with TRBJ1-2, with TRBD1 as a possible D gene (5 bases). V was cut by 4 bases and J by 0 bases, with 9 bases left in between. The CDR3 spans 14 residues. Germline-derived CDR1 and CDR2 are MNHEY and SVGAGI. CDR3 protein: CASSLTAANYGYTF. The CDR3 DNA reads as TGTGCCAGCAGTTTGACAGCGGCTAACTATGGCTACACCTTC.

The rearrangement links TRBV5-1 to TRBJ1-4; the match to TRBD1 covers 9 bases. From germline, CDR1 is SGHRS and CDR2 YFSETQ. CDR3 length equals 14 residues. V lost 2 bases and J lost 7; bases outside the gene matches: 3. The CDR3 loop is CASSLQGAGEKLFF. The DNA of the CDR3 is TGCGCCAGCAGCTTACAGGGGGCTGGTGAAAAACTGTTTTTT.

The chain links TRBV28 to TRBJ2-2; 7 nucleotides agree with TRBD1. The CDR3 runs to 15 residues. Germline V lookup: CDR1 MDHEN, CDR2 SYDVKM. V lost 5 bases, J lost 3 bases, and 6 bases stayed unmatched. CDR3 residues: CASSLPGQDTGELFF. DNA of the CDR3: TGTGCCAGCAGTCTTCCAGGACAGGACACCGGGGAGCTGTTTTTT. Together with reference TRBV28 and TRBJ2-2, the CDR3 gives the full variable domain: DVKVTQSSRYLVKRTGEKVFLECVQDMDHENMFWYRQDPGLGLRLIYFSYDVKMKEKGDIPEGYSVSREKKERFSLILESASTNQTSMYLCASSLPGQDTGELFFGEGSRLTVL.

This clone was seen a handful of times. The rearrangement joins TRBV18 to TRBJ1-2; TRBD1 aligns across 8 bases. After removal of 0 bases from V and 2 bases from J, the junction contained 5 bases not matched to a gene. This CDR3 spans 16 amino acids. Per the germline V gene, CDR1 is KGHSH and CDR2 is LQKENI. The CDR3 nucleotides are TGTGCCAGCTCACCACCCCGGGACAGGATAAACTATGGCTACACCTTC. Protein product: CASSPPRDRINYGYTF.